The clone carrying this TCR beta chain appeared a single time. Germline V gene sequence: CDR1 SNHLY, CDR2 FYNNEI. The CDR3 is made up of 17 amino acids. V lost 10 bases to trimming and J lost 0 bases; unmatched junction nucleotides: 13. The sample comes from a study of blood T cell repertoires in COVID-19. The protocol was immunoSEQ multiplex PCR, while the TCRdb copy is restricted to in-frame clones and leaves out a portion. The sample has around 200,000 clones, approximately 90% seen once; the top ten hold approximately 4.8%. Material: peripheral blood. The chain joins TRBV2 to TRBJ2-3, with 10 nucleotides matching TRBD2. This clonotype was sampled from a man between 45 and 60 years old with acute or convalescent COVID-19. CDR3 nucleotides: TGTGCCAACGCGCCTATACTAGCGGGGCCTAGCACAGATACGCAGTATTTT. Translation: CANAPILAGPSTDTQYF.